This TCR beta chain was identified in a study of shared clonotypes between healthy human individuals (dated by TCRdb to 2020 to 2021). A note on the overall study: The cohort comprised two women and a few men aged 18 to 49 years. For each donor, CD4 naive and CD4 memory were each run on three plates, CD8 naive on two plates, and CD8 memory on one plate. Between about 0.9 and 8.9 billion PBMCs per donor were obtained by leukapheresis. To increase sequencing depth and limit assay-specific biases, different laboratories used diverse techniques to prepare libraries and sequence TCR repertoires. The study deeply sequenced blood TCR repertoires of about five healthy adults to estimate repertoire size and the extent of clonotype sharing between individuals. Summary of the overall study and its limitations: Because the study included only a small number of donors, the genetic and exposure-history diversity represented was limited. Pairwise subsampling led to the expectation that sequencing depth would affect the degree of clonotype sharing among donors. When a few donors were compared, the shared fraction of clonotypes was around 5% for naive CD4, about 4% for naive CD8, roughly 2.5% for memory CD4, and around 0.4% for memory CD8. Sampling was limited to blood, and TCR repertoires in tissue likely differ from TCR repertoires in blood. Naive subsets generally had larger estimated clonotype richness than memory subsets did. Even with the large sequencing depth, rarefaction of the sorted-subset datasets indicated that sequencing was incomplete. Higher generation probabilities were observed for clonotypes shared by all four sorted-subset donors than for non-shared clonotypes.

In its sample, this clone was seen once. Its antigen target is currently unknown. Per-nucleotide qualities are absent, and no much larger clonotype sits a single base away. Using the deep immunoSEQ assay, multiplex PCR amplified TCR CDR3 regions from genomic DNA. For each cell subset, the extracted genomic DNA was distributed evenly across all wells of several immunoSEQ 96-well plates, and each plate served as one replicate. For sorted subsets, about 0.2 ug genomic DNA, equal to tens of thousands of T cell genomes, was loaded into each replicate PCR. Purified libraries were quantified with a Qubit 3.0 fluorometer, sized on a Bioanalyzer 2100, and re-quantified with the KAPA Library Quantification kit. A separate single-read 150-cycle Illumina NextSeq 550 flow cell was used to sequence each immunoSEQ 96-well plate. From the authors' description of their analysis: Because only junctional sequences without quality scores were contained in the immunoSEQ output, filtering matching that applied to full-length reads could not be performed. Sequences were annotated with PyIR, a Python wrapper for IgBLAST v1.9, using IMGT germline references to assign V/J genes and CDR3. Reads were removed for weak V/J assignments (E-value above 1e-6), missing CDR3, stop codons, out-of-frame junctions, or ambiguous translated residues. V3J clonotypes were defined as sequences sharing an identical inferred V gene, J gene, and CDR3 amino acid sequence. Percentage overlap between repertoires was computed as shared unique clonotypes divided by the size of the smaller repertoire. RTK rarefaction, the Chao1 estimator, and Recon v2.1 estimates of unobserved clonotypes were used to assess repertoire richness. For all TCRbeta clonotypes obtained by the gDNA method from a handful of donors, generation probabilities were computed with OLGA. The table was pulled from immuneACCESS by TCRdb, which kept in-frame rearrangements only. Such tables lose some clones; where checked, under half of the loss comes from unresolved V genes, and the rest has no known cause. The V and J calls and clone size come from that table; D and trimming were worked out from the DNA. For this sample there are roughly 2.4 million clones; around 95% appear just once. The ten largest make up 0.1% to 0.15% of the sample.

Reading the germline V gene gives CDR1 SQVTM and CDR2 ANQGSEA. The CDR3 spans 17 residues, from the cysteine through the phenylalanine. Kept here is only the CDR3 DNA, which spans 51 bases and is read in frame from base 1. V sheds 4 bases and J sheds 5 bases, leaving 26 bases between their ends. The donors were healthy, HIV-negative adults who had no recently reported acute infections or vaccinations. Every donor was a Caucasian adult residing in Nashville, Tennessee, USA. CD4+ T cells were enriched by magnetic negative selection; naive cells were then positively selected on CD45RA, and the negative fraction formed the memory subset. After blood collection by leukapheresis, PBMCs were isolated using Ficoll-Histopaque density gradient centrifugation and then cryopreserved in the vapor phase of liquid nitrogen. Analytical flow cytometry was used to check the purity and quantity of every magnetically sorted T cell population. Genomic DNA was isolated from every sorted fraction and measured by UV absorbance on a Nanodrop 2000c.

The receptor comes from a man between 18 and 35 years old in good health. The V gene is TRBV29-1 and the J gene is TRBJ1-1, with TRBD1 tentatively as D gene (6 bases match). The sequenced sample consisted of naive CD4+ T cells sorted from blood. Read against the paper, the sample's cell subset or site label means: CD45RA+ positively selected. The CDR3 in this case is CSVGPTQGWLEGTEAFF. At the DNA level, the sequence is TGCAGCGTTGGACCAACACAGGGATGGCTGGAGGGGACTGAAGCTTTCTTT. With all but the CDR3 taken from the reference TRBV29-1 and TRBJ1-1 genes, the full variable domain is: SAVISQKPSRDICQRGTSLTIQCQVDSQVTMMFWYRQQPGQSLTLIATANQGSEATYESGFVIDKFPISRPNLTFSTLTVSNMSPEDSSIYLCSVGPTQGWLEGTEAFFGQGTRLTVV.